The clone carrying this T cell receptor (beta chain) occurred a few times. Its matching antigen is unknown. This PCR relied on a set of 60 Vbeta primers and 13 Jbeta primers. Method: immunoSEQ multiplex PCR; TCRdb's copy keeps in-frame clones and lacks some. The sample has some 150,000 clones; around 77% are singletons. This entry comes from a study of cytomegalovirus exposure and HLA in healthy donors. On the study more broadly: The study placed around 80% of its 398 genotyped donors in the Caucasian-associated ancestry cluster. General study findings and limits: Researchers reported in a later analysis that a missense DCLRE1C variant was tied to TCR beta V- and J-gene trimming.

CDR1 SEHNR and CDR2 FQNEAQ come from the germline V gene (reference sequence). Trimming shortened V by 4 bases and J by 2 bases, and 19 bases separated the two germline ends. The CDR3 extends over 17 amino acids. The chain is built from TRBV7-9 and TRBJ2-3, with D possibly being TRBD2 (5 bases). The material sequenced was PBMCs. This sequence was found in a man in his 60s in good health and CMV-seronegative. CDR3 residues: CASSSRTPVDFTDTQYF. The DNA of the CDR3 is TGTGCCAGCAGCTCTAGGACTCCGGTAGACTTCACAGATACGCAGTATTTT. Looking up the rest from reference TRBV7-9 and TRBJ2-3 gives the full variable domain: DTGVSQNPRHKITKRGQNVTFRCDPISEHNRLYWYRQTLGQGPEFLTYFQNEAQLEKSRLLSDRFSAERPKGSFSTLEIQRTEQGDSAMYLCASSSRTPVDFTDTQYFGPGTRLTVL.